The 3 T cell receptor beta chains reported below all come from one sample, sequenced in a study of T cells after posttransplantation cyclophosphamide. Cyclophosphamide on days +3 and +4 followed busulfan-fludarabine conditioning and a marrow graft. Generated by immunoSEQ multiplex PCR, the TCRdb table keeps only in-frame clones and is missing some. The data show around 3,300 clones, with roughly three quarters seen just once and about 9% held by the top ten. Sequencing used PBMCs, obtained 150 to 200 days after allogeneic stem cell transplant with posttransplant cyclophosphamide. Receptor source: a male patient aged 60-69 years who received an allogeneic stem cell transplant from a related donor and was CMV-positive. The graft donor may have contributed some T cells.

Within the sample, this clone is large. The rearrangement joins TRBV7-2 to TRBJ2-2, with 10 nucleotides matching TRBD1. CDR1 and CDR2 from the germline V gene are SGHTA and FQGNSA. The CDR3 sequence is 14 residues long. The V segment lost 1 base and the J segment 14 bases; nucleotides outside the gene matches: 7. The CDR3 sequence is CASSLGPRDRGLFF. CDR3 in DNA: TGTGCCAGCAGCTTAGGGCCCCGGGACAGGGGCCTGTTTTTT. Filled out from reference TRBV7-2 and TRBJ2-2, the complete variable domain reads GAGVSQSPSNKVTEKGKDVELRCDPISGHTALYWYRQSLGQGLEFLIYFQGNSAPDKSGLPSDRFSAERTGGSVSTLTIQRTQQEDSAVYLCASSLGPRDRGLFFGEGSRLTVL.

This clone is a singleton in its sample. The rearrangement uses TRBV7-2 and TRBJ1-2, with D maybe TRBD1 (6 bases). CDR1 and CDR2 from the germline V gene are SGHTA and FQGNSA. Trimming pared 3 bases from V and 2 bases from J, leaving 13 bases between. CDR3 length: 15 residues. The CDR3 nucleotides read TGTGCCAGCAGCTTGATGGGGGCGAAAAACTATGGCTACACCTTC. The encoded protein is CASSLMGAKNYGYTF.

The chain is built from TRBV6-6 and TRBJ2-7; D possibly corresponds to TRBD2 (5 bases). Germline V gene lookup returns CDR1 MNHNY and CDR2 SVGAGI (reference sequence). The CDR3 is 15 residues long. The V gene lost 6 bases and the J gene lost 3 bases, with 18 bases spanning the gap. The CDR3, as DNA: TGTGCCAGCAGGACCTCTACTGCGAGGGACTACGAGCAGTACGTC. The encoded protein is CASRTSTARDYEQYV.